The present TCR beta chain was sequenced within a study of glioma-infiltrating T cells. The CDR3 length is 15 residues. Germline CDR1 and CDR2: SGHRS and YFSETQ. Germline trimming cut 0 bases from V and 6 bases from J; bases unmatched to any gene: 6. Using RNA template, CDR3s of TCR alpha and beta were amplified with iRepertoire arm-PCR. For one-step reverse transcription and amplification, about 85-400 ng of tissue mRNA or PBMC total RNA was used. TCRdb re-called the multiplex PCR reads through MiXCR, storing one row per CDR3 protein. The repertoire includes under 150,000 distinct CDR3 sequences, about 25% of them detected once, and roughly a quarter sits in the top ten. General observations from the study: Tissue and blood shared very few CDR3 sequences. Tissue-blood divergence was below expectation in non-neoplastic patients, above in gliomas.

This clonotype was picked up many times. What it binds is unknown. What was sequenced was glioma tissue, nonneoplastic brain tissue, or PBMCs (not recorded which). The receptor was isolated from a human donor with low-grade glioma or glioblastoma, undergoing nonglioma brain surgery, or in good health (not recorded which). The chain employs TRBV5-1 and TRBJ1-5, with 7 nucleotides matching TRBD1. In DNA, the CDR3 is TGCGCCAGCAGCTTGGACGGCAGGGGGACTCAGCCCCAGCATTTT. This translates into CASSLDGRGTQPQHF.